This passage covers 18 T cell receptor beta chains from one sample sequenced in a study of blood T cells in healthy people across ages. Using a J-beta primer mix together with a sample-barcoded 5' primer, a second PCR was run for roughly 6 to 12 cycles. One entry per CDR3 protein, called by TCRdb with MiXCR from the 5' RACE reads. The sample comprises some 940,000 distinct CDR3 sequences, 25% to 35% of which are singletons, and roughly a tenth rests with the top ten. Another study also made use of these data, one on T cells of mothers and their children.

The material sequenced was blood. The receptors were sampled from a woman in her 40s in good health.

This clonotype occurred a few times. CDR3 nucleotides: TGTGCCAGCAGTGACACTATCTCCGGCTCTGATATTGTCTACGAGCAGTACTTC. It specifies CASSDTISGSDIVYEQYF. The chain links TRBV6-1 to TRBJ2-7, with no clear D. Trimming removed 3 bases from V and 3 bases from J, with 24 bases in between. This CDR3 is built from 18 residues. In germline, CDR1 is MNHNS, CDR2 SASEGT.

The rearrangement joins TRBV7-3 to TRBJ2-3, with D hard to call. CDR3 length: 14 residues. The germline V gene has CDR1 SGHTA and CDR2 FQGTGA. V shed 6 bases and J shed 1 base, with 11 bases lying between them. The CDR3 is CASRLGLGTDTQYF. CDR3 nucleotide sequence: TGTGCCAGCAGGCTCGGGTTGGGCACAGATACGCAGTATTTT.

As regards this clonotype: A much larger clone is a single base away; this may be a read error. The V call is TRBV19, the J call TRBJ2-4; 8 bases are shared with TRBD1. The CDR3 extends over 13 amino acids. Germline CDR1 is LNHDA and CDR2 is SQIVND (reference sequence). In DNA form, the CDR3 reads TGTGTCAGTAGTCCGGGGACAGGTGACGGACAGTACTTC. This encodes CVSSPGTGDGQYF.

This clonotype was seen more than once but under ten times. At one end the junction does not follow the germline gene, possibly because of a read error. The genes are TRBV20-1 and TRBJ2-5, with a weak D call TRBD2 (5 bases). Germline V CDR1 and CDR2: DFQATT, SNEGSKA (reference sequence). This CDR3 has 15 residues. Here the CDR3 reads CSTRVWKTGQETQYF. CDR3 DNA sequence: TGCAGTACTAGAGTATGGAAAACCGGCCAAGAGACCCAGTACTTC.

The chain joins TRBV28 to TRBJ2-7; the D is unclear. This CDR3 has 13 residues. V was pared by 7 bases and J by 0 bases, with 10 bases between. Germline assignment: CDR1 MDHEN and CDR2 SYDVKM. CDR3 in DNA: TGTGCCAGCATACCGCCGGGCTCCTACGAGCAGTACTTC. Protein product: CASIPPGSYEQYF.

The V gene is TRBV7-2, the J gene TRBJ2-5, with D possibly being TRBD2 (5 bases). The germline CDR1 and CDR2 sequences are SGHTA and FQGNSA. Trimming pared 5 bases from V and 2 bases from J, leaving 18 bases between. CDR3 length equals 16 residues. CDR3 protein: CASSPEERKTQETQYF. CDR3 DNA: TGTGCCAGCAGCCCAGAGGAGCGGAAAACTCAAGAGACCCAGTACTTC.

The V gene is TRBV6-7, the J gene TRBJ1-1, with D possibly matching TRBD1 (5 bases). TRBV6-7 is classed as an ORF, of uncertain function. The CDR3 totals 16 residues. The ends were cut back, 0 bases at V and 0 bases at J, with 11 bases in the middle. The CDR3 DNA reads TGTGCCAGCAGTTACTCTCCGACAGACATGAACACTGAAGCTTTCTTT. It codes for CASSYSPTDMNTEAFF.

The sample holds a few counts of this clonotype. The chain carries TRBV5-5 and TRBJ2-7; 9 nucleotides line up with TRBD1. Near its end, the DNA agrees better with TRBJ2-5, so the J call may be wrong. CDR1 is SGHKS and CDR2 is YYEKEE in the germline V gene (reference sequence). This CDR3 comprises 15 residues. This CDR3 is CASSFYGQGSETQYF. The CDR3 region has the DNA TGTGCCAGCAGCTTTTACGGACAGGGGAGCGAGACCCAGTACTTC.

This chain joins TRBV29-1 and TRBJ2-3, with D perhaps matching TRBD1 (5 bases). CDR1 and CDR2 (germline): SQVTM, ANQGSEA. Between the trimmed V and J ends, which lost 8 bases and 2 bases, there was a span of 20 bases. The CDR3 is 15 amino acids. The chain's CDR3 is CSSSYLGAVTDTQYF. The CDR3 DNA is TGCAGCTCATCATACCTTGGGGCGGTCACAGATACGCAGTATTTT.

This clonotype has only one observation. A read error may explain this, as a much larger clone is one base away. CDR3 DNA: TGTGCCAGCAGCTTAGAGGGGGCGGGTGGTGAGCGGTTCTTC. This encodes CASSLEGAGGERFF. The rearrangement links TRBV7-3 to TRBJ2-1, with TRBD1 matching over 7 bases. There are 14 residues in the CDR3. Germline V gene data show CDR1 as SGHTA and CDR2 as FQGTGA.

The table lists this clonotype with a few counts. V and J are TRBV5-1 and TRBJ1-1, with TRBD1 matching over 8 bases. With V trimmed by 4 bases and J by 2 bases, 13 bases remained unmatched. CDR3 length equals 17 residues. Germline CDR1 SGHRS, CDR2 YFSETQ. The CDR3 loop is CASSQTGGKGKNTEAFF. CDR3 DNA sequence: TGCGCCAGCAGCCAAACAGGGGGAAAAGGGAAAAACACTGAAGCTTTCTTT.

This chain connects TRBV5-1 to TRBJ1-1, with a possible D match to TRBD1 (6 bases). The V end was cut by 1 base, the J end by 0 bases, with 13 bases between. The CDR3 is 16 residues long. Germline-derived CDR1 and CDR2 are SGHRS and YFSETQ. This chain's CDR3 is CASSLSPDRMNTEAFF. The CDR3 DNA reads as TGCGCCAGCAGCTTGAGCCCGGACAGAATGAACACTGAAGCTTTCTTT.

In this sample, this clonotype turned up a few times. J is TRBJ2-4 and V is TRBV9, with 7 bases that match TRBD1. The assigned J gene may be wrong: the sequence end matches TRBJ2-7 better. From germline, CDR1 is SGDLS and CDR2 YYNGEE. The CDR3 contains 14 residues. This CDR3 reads CASSEGTEGYEQYF. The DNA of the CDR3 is TGTGCCAGCAGCGAGGGGACAGAAGGGTACGAGCAGTACTTC.

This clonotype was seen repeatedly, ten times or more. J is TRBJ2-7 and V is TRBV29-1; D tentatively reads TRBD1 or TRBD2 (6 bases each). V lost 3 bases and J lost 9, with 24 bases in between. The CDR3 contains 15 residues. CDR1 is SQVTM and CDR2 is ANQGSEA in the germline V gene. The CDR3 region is CSVDLGGRGVGGQYF. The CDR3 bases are TGCAGCGTTGATCTCGGGGGCAGGGGCGTCGGAGGGCAGTACTTC.

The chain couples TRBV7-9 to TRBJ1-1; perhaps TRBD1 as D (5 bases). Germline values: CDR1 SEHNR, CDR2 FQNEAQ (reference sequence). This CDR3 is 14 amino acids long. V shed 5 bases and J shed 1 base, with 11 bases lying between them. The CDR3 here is CASSPGGENTEAFF. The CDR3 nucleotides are TGTGCCAGCAGCCCCGGGGGGGAGAACACTGAAGCTTTCTTT.

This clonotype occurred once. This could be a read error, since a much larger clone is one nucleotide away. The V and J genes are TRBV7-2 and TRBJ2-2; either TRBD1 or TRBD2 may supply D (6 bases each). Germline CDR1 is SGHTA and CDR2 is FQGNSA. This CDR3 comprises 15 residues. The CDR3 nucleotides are TGTGCCAGCAGCTTAGTAGGACAGTACACCGGGGGGCTGTTTTTT. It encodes CASSLVGQYTGGLFF.

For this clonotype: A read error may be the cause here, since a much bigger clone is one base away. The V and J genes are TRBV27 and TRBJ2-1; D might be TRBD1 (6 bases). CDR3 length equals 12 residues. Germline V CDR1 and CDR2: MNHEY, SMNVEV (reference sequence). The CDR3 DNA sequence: TGTACCAGCAGTGACCAGGGGAATGAGCAGTTCTTC. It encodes CTSSDQGNEQFF.

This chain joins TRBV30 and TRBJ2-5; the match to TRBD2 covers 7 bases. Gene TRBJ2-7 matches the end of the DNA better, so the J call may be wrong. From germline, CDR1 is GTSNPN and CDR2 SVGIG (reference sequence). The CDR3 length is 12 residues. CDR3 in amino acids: CAWSGGRYEQYF. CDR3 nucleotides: TGTGCCTGGTCGGGGGGTAGGTACGAGCAGTACTTC.